One T cell receptor beta chain is described in this entry. Methods used by the authors: Reference gene primer amplification in the assay estimated nucleated cell counts. The repertoire was sequenced with immunoSEQ multiplex PCR; TCRdb's copy has only in-frame clones and lacks some. V, J and clone size derive from that table, while D and trimming were established from the DNA sequence. Among 180,000 or so clones listed, 88% were seen once. The CDR3 totals 12 residues. V was shortened by 3 bases and J by 4 bases, with 6 bases between the two germline ends. The data were obtained in a study of blood T cell repertoires in COVID-19. About the research overall: Both acute and convalescent COVID-19 samples were obtained from the United States, Italy and Spain. In each case, the material was cDNA or gDNA derived from T cells, B-cell-depleted T cells, or PBMCs.

The chain combines TRBV12-3 or TRBV12-4 with TRBJ1-2; possible D gene TRBD1, 5 bases. The sample was peripheral blood. This sequence was found in a man between 18 and 29 years old with active or convalescent COVID-19. DNA of the CDR3: TGTGCCAGCAGTTTGACAGCCTATGGCTACACCTTC. Encoded protein: CASSLTAYGYTF.